This T cell receptor beta chain was captured by sequencing in a study of blood T cell repertoires in COVID-19. Background on the study: COVID-19 samples from acute and convalescent phases originated in the United States, Italy and Spain.

Clones were read by immunoSEQ multiplex PCR, and TCRdb kept only the in-frame ones, dropping some. Among around 240,000 clones listed, 70% to 90% were seen once. Losses at the gene ends were 0 bases for V and 7 bases for J; bases not matched to a gene: 1. Germline V gene sequence: CDR1 SGHTS, CDR2 YDEGEE. This CDR3 has 15 amino acids. Categorization into cohorts depended on clinical history that participants reported. Sequenced material: PBMCs or T cells enriched from blood (not recorded which). The sequence was obtained from a woman aged 50 to 60 who had recovered from COVID-19. The J gene is TRBJ2-1, the V gene TRBV5-8, with TRBD2 matching over 13 bases. The CDR3, as DNA: TGTGCCAGCAGCTTGGGACTAGCGGGAGGAAATGAGCAGTTCTTC. Translation gives CASSLGLAGGNEQFF.